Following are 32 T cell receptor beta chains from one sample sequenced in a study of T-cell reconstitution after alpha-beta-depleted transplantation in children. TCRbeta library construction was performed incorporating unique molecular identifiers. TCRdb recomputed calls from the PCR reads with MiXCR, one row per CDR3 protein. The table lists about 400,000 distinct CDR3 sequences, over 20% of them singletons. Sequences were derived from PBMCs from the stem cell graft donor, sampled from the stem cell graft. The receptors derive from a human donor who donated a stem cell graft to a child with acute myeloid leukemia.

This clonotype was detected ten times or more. The CDR3 sequence: CSAMVTPETEAFF. The CDR3 DNA reads TGCAGCGCAATGGTGACCCCAGAAACTGAAGCTTTCTTT. The chain recombines TRBV29-1 with TRBJ1-1; no clear D gene. CDR1 SQVTM and CDR2 ANQGSEA come from the germline V gene. Trimming took off 7 bases at V and 5 bases at J, with 17 bases between the two ends. The CDR3 is 13 residues long.

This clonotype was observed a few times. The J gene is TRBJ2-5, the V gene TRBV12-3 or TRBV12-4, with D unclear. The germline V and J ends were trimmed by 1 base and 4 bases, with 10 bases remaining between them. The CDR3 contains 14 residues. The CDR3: CASSLVSSRETQYF. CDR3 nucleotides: TGTGCCAGCAGTTTAGTATCGAGCAGAGAGACCCAGTACTTC.

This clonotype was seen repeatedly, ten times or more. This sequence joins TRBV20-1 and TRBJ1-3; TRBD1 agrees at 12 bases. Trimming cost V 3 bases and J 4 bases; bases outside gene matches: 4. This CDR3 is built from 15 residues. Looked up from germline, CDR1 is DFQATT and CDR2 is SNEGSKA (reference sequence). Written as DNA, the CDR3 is TGCAGTGCTAGGACGGGACAGGGGGCCGGAAACACCATATATTTT. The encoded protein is CSARTGQGAGNTIYF.

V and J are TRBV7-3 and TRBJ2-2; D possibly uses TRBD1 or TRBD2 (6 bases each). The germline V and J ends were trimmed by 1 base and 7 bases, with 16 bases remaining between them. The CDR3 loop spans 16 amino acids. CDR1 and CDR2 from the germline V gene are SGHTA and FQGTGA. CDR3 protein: CASSLMMGGAFGELFF. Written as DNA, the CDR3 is TGTGCCAGCAGCTTAATGATGGGGGGCGCATTCGGGGAGCTGTTTTTT.

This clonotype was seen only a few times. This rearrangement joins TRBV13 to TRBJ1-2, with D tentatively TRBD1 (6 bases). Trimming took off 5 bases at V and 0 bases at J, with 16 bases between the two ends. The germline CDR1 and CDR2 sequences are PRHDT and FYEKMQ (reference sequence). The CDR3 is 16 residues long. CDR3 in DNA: TGTGCCAGCAGCCCTACAGGGAGCCCAGCTAACTATGGCTACACCTTC. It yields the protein CASSPTGSPANYGYTF.

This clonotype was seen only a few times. The CDR3 DNA reads TGCGCCAGCAGTGTCTGGGCGGCCGGGACTAGCTCAAACTCCTACAATGAGCAGTTCTTC. Protein product: CASSVWAAGTSSNSYNEQFF. The chain uses TRBV10-2 and TRBJ2-1, with 9 bases lining up with TRBD2. Looked up from germline, CDR1 is WSHSY and CDR2 is SAAADI. Trimming took 4 bases from V and 0 from J; bases not matched to a gene: 16. The CDR3 has 20 amino acids.

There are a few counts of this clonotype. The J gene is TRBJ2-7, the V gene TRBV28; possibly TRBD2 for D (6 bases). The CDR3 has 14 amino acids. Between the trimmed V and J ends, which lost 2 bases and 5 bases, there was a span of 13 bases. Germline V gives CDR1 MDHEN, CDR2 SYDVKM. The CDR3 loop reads CASSLAGRSHEQYF. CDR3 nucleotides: TGTGCCAGCAGTTTAGCGGGAAGGTCCCACGAGCAGTACTTC.

CDR3 in amino acids: CATSRVGAGADTQYF. The CDR3 region has the DNA TGTGCCACCAGCAGAGTAGGAGCAGGGGCAGATACGCAGTATTTT. The chain combines TRBV15 with TRBJ2-3; weak D call: TRBD1 (6 bases). Per the germline V gene, CDR1 is LNHNV and CDR2 is YYDKDF (reference sequence). V dropped 1 base and J dropped 4 bases, with 12 bases sitting between them. The CDR3 has 15 residues.

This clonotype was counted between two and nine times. CDR3 DNA sequence: TGTGCCAGCGGAACAGGCCCTCTAAGGGTTGGGCAGTTCTTC. Residues: CASGTGPLRVGQFF. This rearrangement joins TRBV27 to TRBJ2-1; D might be TRBD1 (5 bases). The CDR3 is 14 amino acids. V was trimmed by 8 bases and J by 12 bases, leaving 23 bases between them. The V gene's germline CDR1 is MNHEY and CDR2 SMNVEV (reference sequence).

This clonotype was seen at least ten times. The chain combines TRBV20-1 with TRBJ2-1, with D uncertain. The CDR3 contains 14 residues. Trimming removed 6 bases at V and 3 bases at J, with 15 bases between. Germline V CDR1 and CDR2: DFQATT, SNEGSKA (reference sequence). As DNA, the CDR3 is TGCAGTGCCATGCATCCGTTAGGCTACAATGAGCAGTTCTTC. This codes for CSAMHPLGYNEQFF.

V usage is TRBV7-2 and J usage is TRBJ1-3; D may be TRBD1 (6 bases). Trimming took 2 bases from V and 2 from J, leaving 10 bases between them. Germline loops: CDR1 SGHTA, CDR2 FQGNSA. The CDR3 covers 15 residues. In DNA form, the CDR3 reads TGTGCCAGCAGCTTACGGGGGGCGGCTGGAAACACCATATATTTT. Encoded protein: CASSLRGAAGNTIYF.

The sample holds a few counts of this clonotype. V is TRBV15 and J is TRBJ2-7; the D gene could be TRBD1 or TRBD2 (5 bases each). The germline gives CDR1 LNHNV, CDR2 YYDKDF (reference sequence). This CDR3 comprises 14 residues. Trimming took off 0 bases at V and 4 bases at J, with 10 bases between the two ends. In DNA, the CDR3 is TGTGCCACCAGCAGAGACCGGGACGGATACGAGCAGTACTTC. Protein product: CATSRDRDGYEQYF.

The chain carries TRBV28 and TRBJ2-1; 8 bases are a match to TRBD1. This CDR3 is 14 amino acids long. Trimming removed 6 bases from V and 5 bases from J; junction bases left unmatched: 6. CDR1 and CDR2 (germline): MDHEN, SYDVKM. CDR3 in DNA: TGTGCCAGCAGGCCGGGACAGGACCACAATGAGCAGTTCTTC. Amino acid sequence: CASRPGQDHNEQFF. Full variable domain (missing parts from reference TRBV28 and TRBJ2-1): DVKVTQSSRYLVKRTGEKVFLECVQDMDHENMFWYRQDPGLGLRLIYFSYDVKMKEKGDIPEGYSVSREKKERFSLILESASTNQTSMYLCASRPGQDHNEQFFGPGTRLTVL.

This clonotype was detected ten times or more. The CDR3 here is CASSQDPSSGSETQYF. The CDR3 DNA reads TGTGCCAGCAGCCAAGATCCCTCTAGCGGGAGCGAGACCCAGTACTTC. The chain couples TRBV4-2 to TRBJ2-5; 10 bases fit TRBD2. The V gene's germline CDR1 is LGHNA and CDR2 YNFKEQ. V lost 0 bases, J lost 5 bases, and 6 bases stayed unmatched. The CDR3 sequence is 16 residues long.

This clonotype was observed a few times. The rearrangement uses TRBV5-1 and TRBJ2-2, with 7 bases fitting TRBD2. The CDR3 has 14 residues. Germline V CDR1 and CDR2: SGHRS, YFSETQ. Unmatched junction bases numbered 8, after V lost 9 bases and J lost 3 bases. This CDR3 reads CATTSGTHTGELFF. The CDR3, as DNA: TGCGCCACGACAAGCGGGACTCACACCGGGGAGCTGTTTTTT.

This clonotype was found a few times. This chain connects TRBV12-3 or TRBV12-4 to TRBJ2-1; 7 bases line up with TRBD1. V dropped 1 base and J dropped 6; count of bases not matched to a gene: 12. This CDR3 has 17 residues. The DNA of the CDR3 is TGTGCCAGCAGTTTAGGGATCCGGGACAGCAGAACCAATGAGCAGTTCTTC. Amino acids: CASSLGIRDSRTNEQFF.

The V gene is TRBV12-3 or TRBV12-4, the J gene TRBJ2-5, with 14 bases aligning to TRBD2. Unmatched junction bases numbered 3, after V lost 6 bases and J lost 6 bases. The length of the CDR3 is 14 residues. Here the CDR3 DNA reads TGTGCCAGCAGGGGACTAGCGGGAGTAAAGACCCAGTACTTC. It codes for CASRGLAGVKTQYF.

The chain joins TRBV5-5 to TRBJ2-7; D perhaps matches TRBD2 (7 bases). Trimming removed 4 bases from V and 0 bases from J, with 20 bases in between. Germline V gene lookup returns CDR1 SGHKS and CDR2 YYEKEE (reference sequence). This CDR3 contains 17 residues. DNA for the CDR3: TGTGCCAGCAGCCCTGAGAGGGGGGGCCTGAGCTCCTACGAGCAGTACTTC. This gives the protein CASSPERGGLSSYEQYF.

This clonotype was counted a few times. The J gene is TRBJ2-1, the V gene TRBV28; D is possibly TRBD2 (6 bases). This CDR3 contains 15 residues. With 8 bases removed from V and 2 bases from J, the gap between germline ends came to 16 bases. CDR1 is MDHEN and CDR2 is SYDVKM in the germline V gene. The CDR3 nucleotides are TGTGCCAGCTTATCCGGGAGTCCGGCCTACAATGAGCAGTTCTTC. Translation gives CASLSGSPAYNEQFF.

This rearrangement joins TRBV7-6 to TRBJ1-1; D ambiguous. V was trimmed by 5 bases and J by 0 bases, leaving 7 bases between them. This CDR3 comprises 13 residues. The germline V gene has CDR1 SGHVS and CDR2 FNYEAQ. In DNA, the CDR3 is TGTGCCAGCAGCGGCCCCCTGAACACTGAAGCTTTCTTT. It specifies CASSGPLNTEAFF. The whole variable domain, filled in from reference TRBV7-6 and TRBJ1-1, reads GAGVSQSPRYKVTKRGQDVALRCDPISGHVSLYWYRQALGQGPEFLTYFNYEAQQDKSGLPNDRFSAERPEGSISTLTIQRTEQRDSAMYRCASSGPLNTEAFFGQGTRLTVV.

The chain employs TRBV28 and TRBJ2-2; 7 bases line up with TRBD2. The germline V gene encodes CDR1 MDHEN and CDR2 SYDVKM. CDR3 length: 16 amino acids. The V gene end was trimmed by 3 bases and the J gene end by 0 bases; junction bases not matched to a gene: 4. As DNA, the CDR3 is TGTGCCAGCAGTTTGCTAGCGGCCCCGAACACCGGGGAGCTGTTTTTT. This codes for CASSLLAAPNTGELFF.

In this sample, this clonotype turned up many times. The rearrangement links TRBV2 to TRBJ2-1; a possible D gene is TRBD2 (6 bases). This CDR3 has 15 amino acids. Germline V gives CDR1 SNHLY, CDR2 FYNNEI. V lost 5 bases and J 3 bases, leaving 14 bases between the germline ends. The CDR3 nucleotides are TGTGCCAGCAGTCCCGGGGACTTGATCTACAATGAGCAGTTCTTC. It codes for CASSPGDLIYNEQFF.

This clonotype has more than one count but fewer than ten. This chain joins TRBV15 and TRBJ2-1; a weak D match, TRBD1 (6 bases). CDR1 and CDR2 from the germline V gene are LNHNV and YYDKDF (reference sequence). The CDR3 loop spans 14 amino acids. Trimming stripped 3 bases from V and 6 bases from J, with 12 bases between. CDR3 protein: CATSSTGTSNEQFF. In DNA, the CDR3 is TGTGCCACCAGCAGTACCGGGACATCCAATGAGCAGTTCTTC.

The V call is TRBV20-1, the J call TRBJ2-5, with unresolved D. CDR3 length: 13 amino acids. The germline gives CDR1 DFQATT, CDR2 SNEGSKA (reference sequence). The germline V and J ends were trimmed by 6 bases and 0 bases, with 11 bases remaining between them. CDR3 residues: CSAPGPDQETQYF. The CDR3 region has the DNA TGCAGTGCCCCCGGACCTGACCAAGAGACCCAGTACTTC.

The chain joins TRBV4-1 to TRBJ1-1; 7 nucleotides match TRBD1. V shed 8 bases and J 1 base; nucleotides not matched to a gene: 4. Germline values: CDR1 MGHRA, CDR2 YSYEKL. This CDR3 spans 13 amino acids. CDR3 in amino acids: CASQGGWNTEAFF. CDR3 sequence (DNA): TGCGCCAGCCAAGGGGGCTGGAACACTGAAGCTTTCTTT.

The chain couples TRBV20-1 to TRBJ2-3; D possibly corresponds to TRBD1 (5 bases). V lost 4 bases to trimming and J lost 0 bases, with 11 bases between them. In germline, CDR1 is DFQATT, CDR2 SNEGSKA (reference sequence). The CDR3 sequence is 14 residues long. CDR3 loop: CSATSGASTDTQYF. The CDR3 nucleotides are TGCAGTGCTACCAGTGGGGCTAGCACAGATACGCAGTATTTT.

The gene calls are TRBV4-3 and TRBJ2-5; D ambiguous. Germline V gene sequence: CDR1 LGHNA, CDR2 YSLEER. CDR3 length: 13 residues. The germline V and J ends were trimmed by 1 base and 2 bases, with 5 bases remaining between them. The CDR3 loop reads CASSQGPQETQYF. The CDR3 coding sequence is TGCGCCAGCAGCCAAGGACCACAAGAGACCCAGTACTTC.

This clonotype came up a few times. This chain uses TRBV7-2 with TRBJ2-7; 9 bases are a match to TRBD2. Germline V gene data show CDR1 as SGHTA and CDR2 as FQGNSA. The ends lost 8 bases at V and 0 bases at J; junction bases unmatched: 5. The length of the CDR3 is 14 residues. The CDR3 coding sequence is TGTGCCAGCGGCCCGGGACTAGCCTCCTACGAGCAGTACTTC. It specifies CASGPGLASYEQYF.

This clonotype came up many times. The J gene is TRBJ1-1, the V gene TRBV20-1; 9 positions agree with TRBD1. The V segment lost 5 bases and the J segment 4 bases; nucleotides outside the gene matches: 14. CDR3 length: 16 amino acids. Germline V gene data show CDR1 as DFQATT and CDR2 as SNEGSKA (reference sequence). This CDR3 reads CSAQTLLQGARTEAFF. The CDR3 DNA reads TGCAGTGCTCAGACCCTATTACAGGGGGCGCGCACTGAAGCTTTCTTT.

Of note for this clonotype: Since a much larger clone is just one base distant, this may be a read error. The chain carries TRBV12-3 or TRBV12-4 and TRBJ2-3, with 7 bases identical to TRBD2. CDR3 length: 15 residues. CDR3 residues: CASSLAGGLTDAQYF. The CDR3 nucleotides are TGTGCCAGCAGTTTAGCGGGAGGGCTCACAGATGCGCAGTATTTT.

The CDR3 here is CASSYGLAGTHEQYF. The CDR3, as DNA: TGCGCCAGCAGCTACGGACTAGCGGGTACCCACGAGCAGTACTTC. V is TRBV5-1 and J is TRBJ2-7, with 11 nucleotides matching TRBD2. There are 15 residues in the CDR3. The V gene's germline CDR1 is SGHRS and CDR2 YFSETQ. The junction had 7 bases not matched to a gene; V was cut back by 3 bases and J by 5 bases. The full variable domain, completed using reference TRBV5-1 and TRBJ2-7, is KAGVTQTPRYLIKTRGQQVTLSCSPISGHRSVSWYQQTPGQGLQFLFEYFSETQRNKGNFPGRFSGRQFSNSRSEMNVSTLELGDSALYLCASSYGLAGTHEQYFGPGTRLTVT.

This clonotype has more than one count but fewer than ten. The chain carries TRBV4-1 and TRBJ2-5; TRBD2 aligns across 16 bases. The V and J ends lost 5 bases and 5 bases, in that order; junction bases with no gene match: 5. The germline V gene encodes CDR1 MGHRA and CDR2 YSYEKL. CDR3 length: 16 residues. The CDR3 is CASSLGLAGGLETQYF. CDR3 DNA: TGCGCCAGCAGCTTGGGACTAGCGGGAGGGCTGGAGACCCAGTACTTC.